This T cell receptor beta chain appears in the sequencing data of a study of cytomegalovirus exposure and HLA in healthy donors. The study sampled nominally healthy donors, though unrecorded immune exposures were likely. Turning to this clone: At one boundary the junction diverges from the germline segment, which might be a read error.

The PCR ran on 60 Vbeta and 13 Jbeta primers. Sequencing was performed with immunoSEQ multiplex PCR; in TCRdb, only in-frame clones are kept and a portion is missing. The profile shows just over 150,000 clones, around 76% of them singletons. CDR3 length equals 13 residues. The germline V gene encodes CDR1 ENHRY and CDR2 SYGVKD. The chain joins TRBV10-3 to TRBJ1-2, with a weak D call TRBD1 (6 bases). This TCR was recovered from a man aged 35 to 55 in good health and CMV-seropositive. Sequencing input: PBMCs. The CDR3 nucleotides are TGTGCCATCAGTGGGGCCCAGGGGTATGGCCACACCTTC. Translated: CAISGAQGYGHTF.